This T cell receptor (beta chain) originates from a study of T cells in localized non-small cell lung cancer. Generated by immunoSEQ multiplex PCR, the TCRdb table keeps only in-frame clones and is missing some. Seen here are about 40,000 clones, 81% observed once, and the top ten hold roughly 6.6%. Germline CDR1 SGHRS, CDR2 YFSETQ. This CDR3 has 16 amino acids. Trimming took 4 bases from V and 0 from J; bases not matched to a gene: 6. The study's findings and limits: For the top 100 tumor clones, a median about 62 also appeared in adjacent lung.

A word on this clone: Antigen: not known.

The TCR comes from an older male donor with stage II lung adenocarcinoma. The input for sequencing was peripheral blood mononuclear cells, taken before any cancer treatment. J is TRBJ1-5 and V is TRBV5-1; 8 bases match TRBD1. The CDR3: CASSARTGSSNQPQHF. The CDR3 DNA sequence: TGCGCCAGCAGCGCCAGGACAGGGTCTAGCAATCAGCCCCAGCATTTT.